Listed here are 17 T cell receptor beta chains from one sample, sequenced in a study of blood T cell repertoires in COVID-19. Sequenced by immunoSEQ multiplex PCR; TCRdb stores in-frame clones only, minus some. The sample has around 130,000 clones; approximately 90% are singletons. Sequenced input: peripheral blood. All receptors derive from a human donor with COVID-19, enrolled during active disease. The donor label of this sample is uncertain.

The chain couples TRBV7-6 to TRBJ1-1; weak D call: TRBD1 (6 bases). Trimming stripped 2 bases from V and 1 base from J, with 11 bases between. This CDR3 region has 15 residues. The germline gives CDR1 SGHVS, CDR2 FNYEAQ. The CDR3: CASSLSRQANTEAFF. The CDR3, as DNA: TGTGCCAGCAGCTTAAGCAGACAGGCGAACACTGAAGCTTTCTTT.

On this clone: The CDR3 end shows no conserved phenylalanine or tryptophan, and so a read error is likely. Because the CDR3's place on the DNA is in doubt, the DNA is left out and the CDR3 is given as listed by TCRdb. The chain uses TRBV2 and TRBJ2-7; the D call in the table, TRBD2, was not verified against the DNA. Germline assignment: CDR1 SNHLY and CDR2 FYNNEI. From its first to its last residue, the CDR3 has 11 amino acids. The CDR3 is CASSGSGPSMD.

This clone was picked up a small number of times. V and J are TRBV3-1 (or the pseudogene TRBV3-2) and TRBJ1-5, with D uncertain. Trimming removed 2 bases at V and 0 bases at J, with 5 bases between. CDR3 length equals 14 residues. The germline V gene has CDR1 LGHDT and CDR2 YNNKEL (reference sequence). CDR3 bases: TGTGCCAGCAGCCAACTATATAGCAATCAGCCCCAGCATTTT. As protein: CASSQLYSNQPQHF.

V gene TRBV24-1 combines with J gene TRBJ2-7, with D possibly being TRBD1 (5 bases). The CDR3 totals 13 residues. V lost 5 bases and J 3 bases, leaving 10 bases between the germline ends. In germline, CDR1 is KGHDR, CDR2 SFDVKD. The CDR3 nucleotides are TGTGCCACCAGTGCCGACAGTTACTACGAGCAGTACTTC. Its protein product is CATSADSYYEQYF.

The J gene is TRBJ1-2, the V gene TRBV7-8; D possibly corresponds to TRBD1 (5 bases). Germline CDR1 and CDR2: SGHVS and FQNEAQ. Trimming took 0 bases from V and 8 from J, leaving 10 bases between them. The CDR3 spans 13 residues. The CDR3 DNA reads as TGTGCCAGCAGCTTAGCAGGGGATGGCGGCTACACCTTC. Its translation: CASSLAGDGGYTF.

This chain joins TRBV4-1 and TRBJ1-4; 9 positions agree with TRBD1. There are 15 residues in the CDR3. V was pared by 6 bases and J by 8 bases, with 10 bases of the junction left unmatched. Germline V gene data show CDR1 as MGHRA and CDR2 as YSYEKL. CDR3 coding DNA: TGCGCCAGCAGTCGATCAGGGACAGGGAACGAAAAACTGTTTTTT. This codes for CASSRSGTGNEKLFF.

The DNA of the CDR3 is TGTGCCAGCAGCGTAGCTCGGGACTCAACCTACGAGCAGTACTTC. As protein: CASSVARDSTYEQYF. The chain is built from TRBV9 and TRBJ2-7, with D tentatively TRBD2 (6 bases). Trimming removed 0 bases from V and 2 bases from J, with 12 bases in between. The CDR3 contains 15 residues. From germline, CDR1 is SGDLS and CDR2 YYNGEE.

The rearrangement uses TRBV14 and TRBJ2-7, with 8 positions matching TRBD2. CDR3 length equals 14 residues. V lost 7 bases and J lost 2; bases outside the gene matches: 7. Germline-derived CDR1 and CDR2 are SGHDN and FVKESK. The CDR3 nucleotides are TGTGCCAGCAACCGGGGCGGGGGGCCCTACGAGCAGTACTTC. The encoded protein is CASNRGGGPYEQYF.

The CDR3 sequence: CASSYKRGSTEAFF. The CDR3 nucleotides read TGTGCCAGCAGTTACAAGAGGGGGAGCACTGAAGCTTTCTTT. The V call is TRBV6-2 or TRBV6-3, the J call TRBJ1-1, with D possibly being TRBD1 (6 bases). Deletions cut 2 bases from V and 4 bases from J, with 11 bases between. Per germline, CDR1 MNHEY and CDR2 SVGEGT. The CDR3 length is 14 residues.

This clone is a singleton in its sample. The genes are TRBV5-6 and TRBJ2-2; 16 bases are shared with TRBD2. CDR1 SGHDT and CDR2 YYEEEE come from the germline V gene. V lost 7 bases and J lost 3; bases outside the gene matches: 12. The CDR3 has 19 residues. CDR3 sequence: CASLQGLAGGAKHTGELFF. As DNA, the CDR3 is TGTGCCAGCCTTCAGGGACTAGCGGGGGGGGCGAAACACACCGGGGAGCTGTTTTTT.

The J gene is TRBJ2-3, the V gene TRBV7-9, with D possibly TRBD1 on 6 matching bases. Looked up from germline, CDR1 is SEHNR and CDR2 is FQNEAQ (reference sequence). V gave up 5 bases and J gave up 5 bases, with 11 bases separating them. The CDR3 is 13 amino acids. Here the CDR3 reads CASSLQGRDTQYF. DNA of the CDR3: TGTGCCAGCAGCCTGCAGGGGCGAGATACGCAGTATTTT.

This chain's CDR3 is CASSRQGIYNSPLHF. CDR3 DNA: TGTGCCAGCAGCCGACAGGGGATCTATAATTCACCCCTCCACTTT. The chain employs TRBV28 and TRBJ1-6; 8 bases agree with TRBD1. Germline V CDR1 and CDR2: MDHEN, SYDVKM. The CDR3 runs to 15 residues. J lost 3 bases, V lost 6 bases, and 4 bases had no gene match. Using reference TRBV28 and TRBJ1-6 for the parts outside the CDR3, the full variable domain is DVKVTQSSRYLVKRTGEKVFLECVQDMDHENMFWYRQDPGLGLRLIYFSYDVKMKEKGDIPEGYSVSREKKERFSLILESASTNQTSMYLCASSRQGIYNSPLHFGNGTRLTVT.

The chain recombines TRBV5-1 with TRBJ2-7; no clear D. Looked up from germline, CDR1 is SGHRS and CDR2 is YFSETQ. V lost 0 bases, J lost 2 bases, and 6 bases lay in between. This CDR3 comprises 13 residues. CDR3 protein: CASSLARTYEQYF. The DNA of the CDR3 is TGCGCCAGCAGCTTGGCTAGGACCTACGAGCAGTACTTC.

This clone was seen more than once but under ten times. The CDR3 sequence: CASSVQGKPQHF. In DNA form, the CDR3 reads TGTGCCAGCAGCGTACAGGGTAAGCCCCAGCATTTT. This chain joins TRBV7-9 and TRBJ1-5, with D maybe TRBD1 (6 bases). The V gene lost 5 bases and the J gene lost 8 bases, with 10 bases spanning the gap. CDR3 size: 12 residues. The germline CDR1 and CDR2 sequences are SEHNR and FQNEAQ (reference sequence).

There are a few counts of this clone. The CDR3 nucleotides are TGTGCCAGTAGTAAGCGGGCCATGAACACTGAAGCTTTCTTT. Its translation is CASSKRAMNTEAFF. The gene calls are TRBV19 and TRBJ1-1; D not resolved. Per the germline V gene, CDR1 is LNHDA and CDR2 is SQIVND (reference sequence). V lost 4 bases and J 0 bases, leaving 9 bases between the germline ends. This CDR3 has 14 amino acids.

The chain links TRBV7-3 to TRBJ1-2; 8 nucleotides line up with TRBD1. Germline trimming cut 3 bases from V and 8 bases from J; bases unmatched to any gene: 5. This CDR3 comprises 13 residues. Germline V gives CDR1 SGHTA, CDR2 FQGTGA. The CDR3 region has the DNA TGTGCCAGCAGCTTCCAGACAGGGGTCGGCTACACCTTC. Encoded protein: CASSFQTGVGYTF.

The rearrangement uses TRBV18 and TRBJ1-2, with D possibly matching TRBD1 (6 bases). Germline V gene sequence: CDR1 KGHSH, CDR2 LQKENI. The CDR3 has 16 amino acids. Trimming pared 3 bases from V and 2 bases from J, leaving 16 bases between. This CDR3 reads CASSPYKGDLNYGYTF. The CDR3 bases are TGTGCCAGCTCACCGTATAAGGGGGATTTGAACTATGGCTACACCTTC.